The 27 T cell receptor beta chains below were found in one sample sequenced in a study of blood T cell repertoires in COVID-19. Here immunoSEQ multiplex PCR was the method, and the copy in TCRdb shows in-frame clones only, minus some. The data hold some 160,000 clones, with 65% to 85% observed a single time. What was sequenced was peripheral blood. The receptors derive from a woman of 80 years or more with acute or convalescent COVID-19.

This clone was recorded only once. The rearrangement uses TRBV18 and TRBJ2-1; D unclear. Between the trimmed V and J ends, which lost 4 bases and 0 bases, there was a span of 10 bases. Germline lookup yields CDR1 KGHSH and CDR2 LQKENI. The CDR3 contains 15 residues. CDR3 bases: TGTGCCAGCTCACTTAACACCGTCTCCTACAATGAGCAGTTCTTC. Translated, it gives CASSLNTVSYNEQFF.

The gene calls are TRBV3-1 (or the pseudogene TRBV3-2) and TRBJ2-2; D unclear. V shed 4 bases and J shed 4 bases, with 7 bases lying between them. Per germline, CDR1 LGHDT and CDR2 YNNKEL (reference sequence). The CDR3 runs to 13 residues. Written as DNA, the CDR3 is TGTGCCAGCAGCCGTCGAGGCACCGGGGAGCTGTTTTTT. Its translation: CASSRRGTGELFF.

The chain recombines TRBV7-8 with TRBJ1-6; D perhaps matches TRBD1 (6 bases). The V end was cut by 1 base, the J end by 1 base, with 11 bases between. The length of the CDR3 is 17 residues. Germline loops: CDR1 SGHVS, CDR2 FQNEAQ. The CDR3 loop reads CASSLGRGGSYNSPLHF. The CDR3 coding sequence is TGTGCCAGCAGCTTAGGTCGAGGGGGTTCCTATAATTCACCCCTCCACTTT.

CDR3: CASSFATGGNYGYTF. In DNA form, the CDR3 reads TGCGCCAGCAGCTTCGCTACAGGGGGAAACTATGGCTACACCTTC. This chain links TRBV5-1 with TRBJ1-2; 8 positions agree with TRBD1. Trimming removed 2 bases from V and 2 bases from J; junction bases left unmatched: 5. The CDR3 totals 15 residues. Germline V CDR1 and CDR2: SGHRS, YFSETQ. The complete variable domain, with remaining parts taken from reference TRBV5-1 and TRBJ1-2, reads KAGVTQTPRYLIKTRGQQVTLSCSPISGHRSVSWYQQTPGQGLQFLFEYFSETQRNKGNFPGRFSGRQFSNSRSEMNVSTLELGDSALYLCASSFATGGNYGYTFGSGTRLTVV.

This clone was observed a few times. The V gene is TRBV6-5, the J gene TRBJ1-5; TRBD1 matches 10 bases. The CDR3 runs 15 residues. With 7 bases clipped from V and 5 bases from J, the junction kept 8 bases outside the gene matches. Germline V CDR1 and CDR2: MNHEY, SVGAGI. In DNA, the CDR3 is TGTGCCAGCATCCAGAGGGGACAGGGGCATCAGCCCCAGCATTTT. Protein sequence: CASIQRGQGHQPQHF.

The CDR3 bases are TGTGCCAGCAGCGAGCCCCGCGGGATATACACCTTC. It encodes CASSEPRGIYTF. This rearrangement joins TRBV9 to TRBJ1-2; D is uncertain. Germline loops: CDR1 SGDLS, CDR2 YYNGEE. Trimming stripped 3 bases from V and 11 bases from J, with 14 bases between. The CDR3 is made up of 12 amino acids.

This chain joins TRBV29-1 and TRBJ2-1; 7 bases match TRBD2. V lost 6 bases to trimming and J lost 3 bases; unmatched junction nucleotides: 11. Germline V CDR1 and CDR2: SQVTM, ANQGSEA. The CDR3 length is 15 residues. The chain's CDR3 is CSVGGTTYYYNEQFF. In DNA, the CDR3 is TGCAGCGTGGGAGGGACTACCTACTACTACAATGAGCAGTTCTTC.

The CDR3 DNA reads TGCAGTGCTAGTCGAGGACAGGGTCCAGATACGCAGTATTTT. Its protein product is CSASRGQGPDTQYF. The rearrangement uses TRBV20-1 and TRBJ2-3; TRBD1 agrees at 8 bases. V was pared by 3 bases and J by 4 bases, with 6 bases of the junction left unmatched. This CDR3 is 14 amino acids long. Per germline, CDR1 DFQATT and CDR2 SNEGSKA (reference sequence).

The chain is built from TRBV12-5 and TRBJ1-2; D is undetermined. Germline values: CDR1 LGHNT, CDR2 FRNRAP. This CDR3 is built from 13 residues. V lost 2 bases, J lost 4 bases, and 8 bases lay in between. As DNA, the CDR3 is TGTGCTAGTGGTTTGCAGGCCACCTATGGCTACACCTTC. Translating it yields CASGLQATYGYTF.

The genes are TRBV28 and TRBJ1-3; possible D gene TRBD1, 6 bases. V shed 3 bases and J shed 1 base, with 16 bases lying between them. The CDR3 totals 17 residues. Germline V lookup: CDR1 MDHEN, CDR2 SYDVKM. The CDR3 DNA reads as TGTGCCAGCAGTTTGACCGTCGCGGGGGCTTCTGGAAACACCATATATTTT. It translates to CASSLTVAGASGNTIYF.

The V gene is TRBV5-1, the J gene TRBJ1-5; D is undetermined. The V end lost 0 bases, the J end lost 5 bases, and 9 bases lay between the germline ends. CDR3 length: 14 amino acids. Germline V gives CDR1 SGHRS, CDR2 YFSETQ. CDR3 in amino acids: CASSLGWGDQPQHF. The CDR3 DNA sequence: TGCGCCAGCAGCTTGGGGTGGGGAGATCAGCCCCAGCATTTT.

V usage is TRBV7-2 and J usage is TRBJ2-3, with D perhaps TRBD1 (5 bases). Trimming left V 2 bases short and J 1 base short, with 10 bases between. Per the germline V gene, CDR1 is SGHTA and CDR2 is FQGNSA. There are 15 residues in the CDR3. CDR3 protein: CASSLQGRGTDTQYF. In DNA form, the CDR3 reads TGTGCCAGCAGCTTACAGGGTAGAGGCACAGATACGCAGTATTTT.

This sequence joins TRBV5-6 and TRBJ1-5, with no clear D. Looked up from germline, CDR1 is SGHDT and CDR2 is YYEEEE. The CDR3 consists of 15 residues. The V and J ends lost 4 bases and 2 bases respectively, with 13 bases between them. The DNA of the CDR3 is TGTGCCAGCAGCCCACCCTGGGAGGGCAATCAGCCCCAGCATTTT. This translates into CASSPPWEGNQPQHF.

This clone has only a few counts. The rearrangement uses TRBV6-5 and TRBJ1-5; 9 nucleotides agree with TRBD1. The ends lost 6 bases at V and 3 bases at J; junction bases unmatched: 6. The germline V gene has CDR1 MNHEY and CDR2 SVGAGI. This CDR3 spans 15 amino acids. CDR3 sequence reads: CASRPQGANNQPQHF. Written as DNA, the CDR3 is TGTGCCAGCAGACCACAGGGGGCCAACAATCAGCCCCAGCATTTT.

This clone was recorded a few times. CDR3 residues: CASSLDSGNTGELFF. CDR3 in DNA: TGCGCCAGCAGCTTGGATAGCGGGAACACCGGGGAGCTGTTTTTT. This chain links TRBV5-1 with TRBJ2-2, with D perhaps matching TRBD2 (6 bases). V was pared by 0 bases and J by 1 base, with 7 bases between. Germline V gene lookup returns CDR1 SGHRS and CDR2 YFSETQ. CDR3 size: 15 residues. The variable domain in full, with the rest retrieved from reference TRBV5-1 and TRBJ2-2, is KAGVTQTPRYLIKTRGQQVTLSCSPISGHRSVSWYQQTPGQGLQFLFEYFSETQRNKGNFPGRFSGRQFSNSRSEMNVSTLELGDSALYLCASSLDSGNTGELFFGEGSRLTVL.

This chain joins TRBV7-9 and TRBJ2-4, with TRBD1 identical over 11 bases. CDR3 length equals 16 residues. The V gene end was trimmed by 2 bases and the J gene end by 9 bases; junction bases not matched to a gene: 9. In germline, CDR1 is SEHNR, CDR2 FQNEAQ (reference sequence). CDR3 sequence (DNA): TGTGCCAGCAGCTTATGGACAGGGGGCATTACGGCCATTCAGTACTTC. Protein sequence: CASSLWTGGITAIQYF.

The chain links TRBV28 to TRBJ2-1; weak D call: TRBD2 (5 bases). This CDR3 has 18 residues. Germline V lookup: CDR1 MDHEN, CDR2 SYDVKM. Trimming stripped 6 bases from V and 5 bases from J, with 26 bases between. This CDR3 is CASSPGWLSGGDDNEQFF. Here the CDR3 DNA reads TGTGCCAGCAGCCCCGGGTGGTTGAGCGGAGGTGACGACAATGAGCAGTTCTTC.

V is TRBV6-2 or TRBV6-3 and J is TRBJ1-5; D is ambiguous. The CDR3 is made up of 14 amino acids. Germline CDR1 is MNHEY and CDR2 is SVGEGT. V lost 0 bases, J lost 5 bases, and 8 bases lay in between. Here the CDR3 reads CASSYSSPHQPQHF. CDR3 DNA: TGTGCCAGCAGTTACTCGAGCCCCCATCAGCCCCAGCATTTT.

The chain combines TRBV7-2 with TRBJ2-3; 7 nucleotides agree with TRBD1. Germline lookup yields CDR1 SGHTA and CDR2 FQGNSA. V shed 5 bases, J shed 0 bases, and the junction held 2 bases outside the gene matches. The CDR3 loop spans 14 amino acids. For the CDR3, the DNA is TGTGCCAGCAGCCGGGACAGCAGCACAGATACGCAGTATTTT. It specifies CASSRDSSTDTQYF.

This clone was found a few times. CDR3 region: CASSYTGQGVGYTF. The CDR3 DNA follows: TGTGCCAGCAGTTACACCGGACAGGGGGTCGGCTACACCTTC. The chain uses TRBV6-5 and TRBJ1-2, with 10 bases lining up with TRBD1. Unmatched junction bases numbered 5, after V lost 2 bases and J lost 8 bases. Per the germline V gene, CDR1 is MNHEY and CDR2 is SVGAGI. This CDR3 comprises 14 residues.

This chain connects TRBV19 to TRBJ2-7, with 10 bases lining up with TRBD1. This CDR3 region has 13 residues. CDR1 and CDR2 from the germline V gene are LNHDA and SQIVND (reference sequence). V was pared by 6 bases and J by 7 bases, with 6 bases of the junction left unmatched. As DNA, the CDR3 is TGTGCCAGTAGCCGACAGGGGGCACGAGAGCAGTACTTC. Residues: CASSRQGAREQYF. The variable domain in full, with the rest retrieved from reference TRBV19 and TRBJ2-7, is DGGITQSPKYLFRKEGQNVTLSCEQNLNHDAMYWYRQDPGQGLRLIYYSQIVNDFQKGDIAEGYSVSREKKESFPLTVTSAQKNPTAFYLCASSRQGAREQYFGPGTRLTVT.

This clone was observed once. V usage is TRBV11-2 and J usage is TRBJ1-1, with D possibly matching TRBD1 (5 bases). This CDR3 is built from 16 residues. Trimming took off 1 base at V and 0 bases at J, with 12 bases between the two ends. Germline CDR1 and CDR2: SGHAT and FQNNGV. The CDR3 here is CASSLGGPGMNTEAFF. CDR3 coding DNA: TGTGCCAGCAGCTTAGGGGGTCCAGGGATGAACACTGAAGCTTTCTTT.

CDR3 DNA sequence: TGTGCCAGCAGCTTTCTGACAGGGATGAGTGAAGCTTTCTTT. It yields the protein CASSFLTGMSEAFF. The chain recombines TRBV7-2 with TRBJ1-1; 7 bases line up with TRBD1. J was trimmed by 7 bases and V by 3 bases; bases with no gene match: 8. CDR3 length: 14 residues. Per germline, CDR1 SGHTA and CDR2 FQGNSA.

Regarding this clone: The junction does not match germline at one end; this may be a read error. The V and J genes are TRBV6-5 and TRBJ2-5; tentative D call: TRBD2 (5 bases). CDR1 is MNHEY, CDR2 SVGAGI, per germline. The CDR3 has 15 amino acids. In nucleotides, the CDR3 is TGTGCCAGCAGTGACTCACAGCGGTTGGGAGAGACCCAGTACTTC. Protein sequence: CASSDSQRLGETQYF.

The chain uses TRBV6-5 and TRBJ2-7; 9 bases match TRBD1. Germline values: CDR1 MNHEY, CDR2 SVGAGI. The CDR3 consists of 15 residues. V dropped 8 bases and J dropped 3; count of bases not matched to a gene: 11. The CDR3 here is CASAGTGFVGYEQYF. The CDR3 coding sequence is TGTGCCAGCGCAGGGACAGGGTTCGTGGGCTACGAGCAGTACTTC.

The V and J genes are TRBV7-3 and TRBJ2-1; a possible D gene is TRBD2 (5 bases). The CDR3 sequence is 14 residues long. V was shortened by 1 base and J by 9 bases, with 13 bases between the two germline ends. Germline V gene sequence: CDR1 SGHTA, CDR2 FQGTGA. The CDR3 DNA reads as TGTGCCAGCAGCTTAAACGGGCTAGCCGGTGAGCAGTTCTTC. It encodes CASSLNGLAGEQFF. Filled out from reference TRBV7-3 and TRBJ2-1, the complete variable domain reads GAGVSQTPSNKVTEKGKYVELRCDPISGHTALYWYRQSLGQGPEFLIYFQGTGAADDSGLPNDRFFAVRPEGSVSTLKIQRTERGDSAVYLCASSLNGLAGEQFFGPGTRLTVL.

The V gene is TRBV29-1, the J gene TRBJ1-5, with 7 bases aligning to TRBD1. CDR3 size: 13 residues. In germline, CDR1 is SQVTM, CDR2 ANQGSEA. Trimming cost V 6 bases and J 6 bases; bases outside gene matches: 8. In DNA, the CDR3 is TGCAGCGTCCGCCAAGGGGGCGGTCAGCCCCAGCATTTT. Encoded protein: CSVRQGGGQPQHF.